The 18 T cell receptor beta chains listed next were all sequenced from one sample in a study of CD8 T cells in ankylosing spondylitis. MiXCR, applied by TCRdb to the 5' RACE reads, yields one record per CDR3 protein. Of more than 150,000 distinct CDR3 sequences listed, 15% to 20% are singletons. Source material: blood, either unsorted or a sorted T cell fraction (not recorded which). These receptor sequences come from a male donor between 10 and 30 years old with ankylosing spondylitis or in good health (not recorded which).

This clonotype was seen many times. The chain couples TRBV29-1 to TRBJ2-7, with 7 bases identical to TRBD2. CDR3 length: 15 residues. The V and J ends lost 2 bases and 2 bases, in that order; junction bases with no gene match: 9. Germline values: CDR1 SQVTM, CDR2 ANQGSEA. In DNA, the CDR3 is TGCAGCGTTGAAAGGCGGGGGACGGATACCTACGAGCAGTACTTC. The encoded protein is CSVERRGTDTYEQYF.

This clonotype appeared many times. The chain couples TRBV20-1 to TRBJ1-6, with 7 bases that match TRBD1. This CDR3 spans 14 amino acids. Looked up from germline, CDR1 is DFQATT and CDR2 is SNEGSKA (reference sequence). Trimming cost V 4 bases and J 4 bases; bases outside gene matches: 4. The CDR3 loop is CSANVGQYNSPLHF. Here the CDR3 DNA reads TGCAGTGCTAACGTGGGACAGTATAATTCACCCCTCCACTTT.

This clonotype was observed at least ten times. This chain joins TRBV20-1 and TRBJ1-5; D is perhaps TRBD1 (6 bases). There are 14 residues in the CDR3. Germline V gives CDR1 DFQATT, CDR2 SNEGSKA (reference sequence). The V and J ends lost 3 bases and 0 bases respectively, with 9 bases between them. The CDR3 bases are TGCAGTGCTAGCAGGGGAAATAGCAATCAGCCCCAGCATTTT. Protein: CSASRGNSNQPQHF.

This clonotype was recorded at least ten times. The V gene is TRBV29-1, the J gene TRBJ1-1; 12 bases match TRBD1. This CDR3 contains 16 residues. Trimming took 3 bases from V and 5 from J; bases not matched to a gene: 10. Germline values: CDR1 SQVTM, CDR2 ANQGSEA. The chain's CDR3 is CSVDPGTGGRGTEAFF. The CDR3 region has the DNA TGCAGCGTTGATCCGGGGACAGGGGGCAGAGGGACTGAAGCTTTCTTT.

This clonotype was picked up a small number of times. This chain joins TRBV28 and TRBJ2-5; D gene unclear. Trimming removed 5 bases at V and 9 bases at J, with 13 bases between. CDR3 size: 12 residues. Per the germline V gene, CDR1 is MDHEN and CDR2 is SYDVKM. CDR3 protein: CASSPLFWAQYF. The CDR3 DNA is TGTGCCAGCAGTCCCCTCTTCTGGGCCCAGTACTTC.

There are a few counts of this clonotype. The chain employs TRBV6-5 and TRBJ2-7; perhaps TRBD2 as D (5 bases). The CDR3 sequence is 13 residues long. CDR1 and CDR2 (germline): MNHEY, SVGAGI. Trimming removed 2 bases at V and 7 bases at J, with 12 bases between. In nucleotides, the CDR3 is TGTGCCAGCAGTTACCGGGCCGGCGGGGAGCAGTACGTC. It yields the protein CASSYRAGGEQYV.

The rearrangement links TRBV29-1 to TRBJ2-1; possible D gene TRBD1, 5 bases. V was shortened by 6 bases and J by 9 bases, with 15 bases between the two germline ends. CDR3 length equals 12 residues. Germline CDR1 and CDR2: SQVTM and ANQGSEA. The DNA of the CDR3 is TGCAGCGTCTTGCGAGGTCAGGGTGAGCAGTTCTTC. Protein product: CSVLRGQGEQFF.

In its sample, this clonotype was seen many times. The CDR3 DNA reads TGTGCCAGCAGCCCCACACCTCCTAGCGGGAGGCACAATGAGCAGTTCTTC. It encodes CASSPTPPSGRHNEQFF. The rearrangement uses TRBV7-8 and TRBJ2-1; 11 bases align to TRBD2. The CDR3 covers 17 residues. The junction had 11 bases not matched to a gene; V was cut back by 5 bases and J by 5 bases. CDR1 and CDR2 from the germline V gene are SGHVS and FQNEAQ.

This clonotype was recorded many times. The chain uses TRBV7-8 and TRBJ1-5; maybe TRBD1 (5 bases). The CDR3 sequence is 15 residues long. Trimming stripped 5 bases from V and 4 bases from J, with 15 bases between. CDR1 SGHVS and CDR2 FQNEAQ come from the germline V gene. CDR3 nucleotides: TGTGCCAGCAGCCCAGCCGGGGCCCCTAATCAGCCCCAGCATTTT. Protein: CASSPAGAPNQPQHF.

This clonotype was picked up many times. The gene calls are TRBV5-4 and TRBJ2-2; possibly TRBD2 for D (5 bases). This CDR3 region has 12 residues. Trimming shortened V by 7 bases and J by 7 bases, and 11 bases separated the two germline ends. The V gene's germline CDR1 is SGHNT and CDR2 YYREEE (reference sequence). CDR3 nucleotides: TGTGCCAGCGGCACGGCGGGCGGGGAGCTGTTTTTT. Translated: CASGTAGGELFF.

This clonotype was picked up many times. The chain links TRBV4-2 to TRBJ2-3; 7 bases map to TRBD2. The CDR3 contains 17 residues. From germline, CDR1 is LGHNA and CDR2 YNFKEQ. The V gene end was trimmed by 0 bases and the J gene end by 5 bases; junction bases not matched to a gene: 11. As DNA, the CDR3 is TGTGCCAGCAGCCAAGAGGGCGGGGGACCTAGGGGAGATACGCAGTATTTT. This gives the protein CASSQEGGGPRGDTQYF.

The chain uses TRBV4-3 and TRBJ2-4, with 9 bases identical to TRBD2. This CDR3 contains 16 residues. J lost 4 bases, V lost 0 bases, and 4 bases had no gene match. Germline V CDR1 and CDR2: LGHNA, YSLEER. CDR3 residues: CASSQEQTSGKNIQYF. The CDR3 DNA reads TGCGCCAGCAGCCAAGAACAGACTAGCGGTAAAAACATTCAGTACTTC.

A few counts support this clonotype. CDR3 region: CASSLVGGRANEQYF. CDR3 sequence (DNA): TGTGCCAGCAGCTTAGTGGGCGGGAGGGCCAACGAGCAGTACTTC. The chain combines TRBV7-9 with TRBJ2-7, with 9 bases that match TRBD2. V lost 1 base to trimming and J lost 5 bases; unmatched junction nucleotides: 6. Germline V gene sequence: CDR1 SEHNR, CDR2 FQNEAQ (reference sequence). This CDR3 spans 15 amino acids.

This clonotype was picked up many times. V gene TRBV11-2 combines with J gene TRBJ1-1, with D perhaps TRBD1 (5 bases). The CDR3 runs to 15 residues. Germline loops: CDR1 SGHAT, CDR2 FQNNGV. Trimming stripped 4 bases from V and 4 bases from J, with 16 bases between. The CDR3: CASSSIQGRSTEAFF. CDR3 DNA: TGTGCCAGCAGCTCCATTCAGGGAAGGAGCACTGAAGCTTTCTTT.

This clonotype was detected once. The chain carries TRBV7-9 and TRBJ1-2; 7 bases are shared with TRBD1. Trimming cost V 11 bases and J 4 bases; bases outside gene matches: 22. This CDR3 comprises 17 residues. Per germline, CDR1 SEHNR and CDR2 FQNEAQ (reference sequence). The DNA for the CDR3 is TGTGCCGGAGAGGGACTTAGTGCCCGGACAGGAATCTATGGCTACACCTTC. Translated, it gives CAGEGLSARTGIYGYTF.

The rearrangement uses TRBV4-3 and TRBJ2-1; D gene unclear. The germline CDR1 and CDR2 sequences are LGHNA and YSLEER. The CDR3 covers 13 residues. V was trimmed by 0 bases and J by 5 bases, leaving 5 bases between them. CDR3 DNA: TGCGCCAGCAGCCAAGATTCTGACAATGAGCAGTTCTTC. Translated, it gives CASSQDSDNEQFF.

This clonotype has just a few counts. The chain is built from TRBV12-3 or TRBV12-4 and TRBJ2-2, with 8 bases lining up with TRBD1. CDR3 length equals 15 residues. The junction had 6 bases not matched to a gene; V was cut back by 5 bases and J by 4 bases. The CDR3 spells CASSVIDRGTGELFF. The CDR3 DNA follows: TGTGCCAGCAGTGTCATCGACAGGGGCACCGGGGAGCTGTTTTTT.

The sample holds a few counts of this clonotype. The CDR3 DNA follows: TGTGCCAGCAGTTACCCTACTGTGCAGGGGTGGTACGAGCAGTACTTC. This codes for CASSYPTVQGWYEQYF. The chain is built from TRBV6-6 and TRBJ2-7; TRBD1 might be the D (6 bases). V was trimmed by 2 bases and J by 4 bases, leaving 18 bases between them. There are 16 residues in the CDR3. The germline V gene encodes CDR1 MNHNY and CDR2 SVGAGI (reference sequence).